This paragraph reports one T cell receptor (beta chain). The target antigen is unknown. At the DNA level, this CDR3 is encoded by other sequences in the same sample as well. This specimen belongs to a study of shared clonotypes between healthy human individuals. Looking at the study overall: The composition of the donors was a couple of women and a few men aged 18 to 49.

The length of the CDR3 is 14 residues. Germline values: CDR1 SGDLS, CDR2 YYNGEE. Germline trimming cut 0 bases from V and 2 bases from J; bases unmatched to any gene: 0. Only CD45RO-negative cells positively selected for CCR7 counted as naive CD8 cells, so terminally differentiated effector memory CD45RA+ cells were excluded. Points from the study as a whole: With few donors, the genetic and exposure-history diversity represented was limited. Non-shared clonotypes had lower generation probabilities than those shared by all four donors. Generally, estimated richness proved larger in naive subsets than it did in memory subsets.

The data were produced by immunoSEQ multiplex PCR, yet TCRdb's version contains in-frame clones alone and is incomplete. Here the sample spans approximately 600,000 clones, 85% to 95% being singletons. Sequenced: naive CD8+ T cells sorted from blood. This TCR was sampled from a woman in her thirties in good health. The chain joins TRBV9 to TRBJ2-7; 9 positions match TRBD1. The CDR3 spells CASSVGQGAYEQYF. The CDR3 nucleotides are TGTGCCAGCAGCGTAGGACAGGGGGCCTACGAGCAGTACTTC. The whole variable domain, filled in from reference TRBV9 and TRBJ2-7, reads DSGVTQTPKHLITATGQRVTLRCSPRSGDLSVYWYQQSLDQGLQFLIQYYNGEERAKGNILERFSAQQFPDLHSELNLSSLELGDSALYFCASSVGQGAYEQYFGPGTRLTVT.